This is a list of T cell receptor beta chains from one sample in a study of high-grade serous ovarian cancer treatment subgroups. TCRdb's table, derived via immunoSEQ multiplex PCR, lists solely in-frame clones and lacks some. Among a few thousand clones, about 73% were seen once, and the ten largest hold roughly 9%. Specimen: tumor tissue. The receptor set was obtained from a human donor with high-grade serous ovarian cancer. CDR3s include the opening cysteine and the closing phenylalanine or tryptophan. The D gene is left open where the match is weak. A row's size may be missing; if present it is once, few, many or a size class.

clone_size j_call v_call d_call cdr3_nt cdr3_aa
few TRBJ2-7 TRBV7-9 TRBD1 TGTGCCAGCAGCGTTACCGGGACAGGGGTTTACGAGCAGTACTTC CASSVTGTGVYEQYF
- TRBJ1-5 TRBV5-4 - TGTGCCAGCAGCTTGGGGGGGAGCAATCAGCCCCAGCATTTT CASSLGGSNQPQHF
- TRBJ2-1 TRBV9 TRBD2 TGTGCCAGCAGCGCAGCGGGGGGGCGGAATGAGCAGTTCTTC CASSAAGGRNEQFF
- TRBJ1-1 TRBV2 - TGTGCCAGCAGTAGGGGACCAAACACTGAAGCTTTCTTT CASSRGPNTEAFF
- TRBJ1-2 TRBV5-1 - TGCGCCAGCAGCTTGGTTGGGGTCCGACAGGAGGGCTACACCTTC CASSLVGVRQEGYTF
- TRBJ2-3 TRBV6-6 - TGTGCCAGCCGGGGGGATACGCAGTATTTT CASRGDTQYF
- TRBJ2-3 TRBV9 - TGTGCCAGCAGCGTAGAAGGCCGCATGAGCACAGATACGCAGTATTTT CASSVEGRMSTDTQYF
- TRBJ2-3 TRBV7-6 TRBD2 TGTGCCAGCAGCGAAGGACTAGGGAGCACAGATACGCAGTATTTT CASSEGLGSTDTQYF
- TRBJ2-5 TRBV5-1 - TGCGCCAGCAGCTTTAGTGGAGAAGAGACCCAGTACTTC CASSFSGEETQYF
few TRBJ1-2 TRBV14 TRBD1 TGTGCCAGCAGCCCTGCAGGGGGCGCATTGTATGGCTACACCTTC CASSPAGGALYGYTF
- TRBJ1-2 TRBV18 - TGTGCCAGCTCAACCAACTTGGGGGGCGCGGTAGGCTACACCTTC CASSTNLGGAVGYTF
- TRBJ1-2 TRBV5-4 - TGTGCCAGCAGCCTGGGAATGGGGTCGCTAGGCTATGGCTACACCTTC CASSLGMGSLGYGYTF
few TRBJ2-7 TRBV7-9 TRBD1 TGTGCCAGCAGCCTAGCCGGGACAGCCTACGAGCAGTACTTC CASSLAGTAYEQYF
- TRBJ2-7 TRBV6-6 - TGTGCCAGCAGTTACGGCATTAATGACTACGAGCAGTACTTC CASSYGINDYEQYF
- TRBJ1-5 TRBV5-6 - TGTGCCAGCAGCTTGGGGGCCAACCCAATCAATCAGCCCCAGCATTTT CASSLGANPINQPQHF
- TRBJ1-2 TRBV5-6 - TGTGCCAGCAGCTTGAAGGGGTTAGACTATGGCTACACCTTC CASSLKGLDYGYTF
once TRBJ2-1 TRBV6-1 TRBD2 TGTGCCAGCAGTGAAGCGTGGGGCCGCCCTAGCGGCCGAGACAATGAGCAGTTCTTC CASSEAWGRPSGRDNEQFF
few TRBJ1-6 TRBV28 - TGTGCCAGCAGGAGCTTTGGCTCACCCCTCCACTTT CASRSFGSPLHF
- TRBJ2-1 TRBV2 TRBD1 TGTGCCAGCAGAAAAGACAGGGTGGTTTACAATGAGCAGTTCTTC CASRKDRVVYNEQFF
- TRBJ1-6 TRBV5-1 TRBD1 TGCGCCAGCAGCTCACACAGGGGAACCTATAATTCACCCCTCCACTTT CASSSHRGTYNSPLHF
- TRBJ2-5 TRBV18 - TGTGCCAGCTCACCAGCTGGTGAGACCCAGTACTTC CASSPAGETQYF
- TRBJ2-6 TRBV5-6 - TGTGCCAGCAGCTTAAACAGGGTTTGGATTGCTGGGGCCAACGTCCTGACTTTC CASSLNRVWIAGANVLTF
- TRBJ1-4 TRBV9 - TGTGCCAGCAGCGTAGCGGATGTTGGTGAAAAACTGTTTTTT CASSVADVGEKLFF
- TRBJ1-2 TRBV27 TRBD1 TGTGCCAGCAGTCCGCTAACAGGGGTTGGAGGCGGCTACACCTTC CASSPLTGVGGGYTF
- TRBJ2-3 TRBV7-2 - TGTGCCAGCAGCTCTTGGGGGGAGACAGATACGCAGTATTTT CASSSWGETDTQYF
- TRBJ1-5 TRBV7-2 TRBD1 TGTGCCAGCAGCTTCGGACAGGCCTTATCCCCCCAGCATTTT CASSFGQALSPQHF
- TRBJ2-7 TRBV7-9 - TGTGCCAGCAGTGATGTAAGCTCCTACGAGCAGTACTTC CASSDVSSYEQYF
few TRBJ1-2 TRBV27 TRBD1 TGTGCCAGCAGACAGGGGTATGGCTACACCTTC CASRQGYGYTF
- TRBJ1-2 TRBV11-2 - TGTGCCAGCAGCTTAACGGGGGACACCCTTGGTGGCTACACCTTC CASSLTGDTLGGYTF
- TRBJ1-2 TRBV14 TRBD1 TGTGCCAGCAGCCCCGGGACAGGTTATGGCTACACCTTC CASSPGTGYGYTF
once TRBJ2-5 TRBV6-6 - TGTGCCAGCAGTTACTCCAATGCTCAAGAGACCCAGTACTTC CASSYSNAQETQYF
- TRBJ2-7 TRBV2 - TGTGCCAGCAGTCAGGTCACCGTCTCCGAGCAGTACTTC CASSQVTVSEQYF
few TRBJ1-4 TRBV4-1 - TGCGCCAGCAGCCCCTGGGGCAGTAATGAAAAACTGTTTTTT CASSPWGSNEKLFF
- TRBJ1-2 TRBV18 - TGTGCCAGCTCACCAAGTAGAGGCCCCACCGAGACCTATGGCTACACCTTC CASSPSRGPTETYGYTF
- TRBJ1-1 TRBV6-5 - TGTGCCAGCAGTTACTCATTTAAAAGGACCAACACTGAAGCTTTCTTT CASSYSFKRTNTEAFF
large TRBJ1-1 TRBV2 - TGTGCCAGCAGTGAAGCCCGCAGCCTGAACACTGAAGCTTTCTTT CASSEARSLNTEAFF
few TRBJ2-3 TRBV7-9 - TGTGCCAGCAGCTTAGCGGGAAGGAACACAGATACGCAGTATTTT CASSLAGRNTDTQYF
- TRBJ2-7 TRBV11-1 - TGTGCCAGCAGCTTAGGCCCTTCGGGGGCCTACGAGCAGTACTTC CASSLGPSGAYEQYF
- TRBJ1-1 TRBV5-1 - TGCGCCAGCAGCTTGGATGGGTTTAGCACTGAAGCTTTCTTT CASSLDGFSTEAFF
- TRBJ2-1 TRBV9 TRBD2 TGTGCCAGCAGACCGCCCAGCGGGGGGGCATCAAATGAGCAGTTCTTC CASRPPSGGASNEQFF
- TRBJ2-7 TRBV7-9 - TGTGCCAGCAGTCCCGACGTCTCGCCCCTCAAGCAGTACTTC CASSPDVSPLKQYF
- TRBJ2-1 TRBV29-1 - TGCAGCGCCTCCGAGAGACTCAGCTCCTACAATGAGCAGTTCTTC CSASERLSSYNEQFF
- TRBJ2-7 TRBV28 - TGTGCCAGCAAAACCCCACCGGGACAAGGGGCAGGCGAGCAGTACTTC CASKTPPGQGAGEQYF
once TRBJ1-1 TRBV19 - TGTGCCAGTAGTATCGGTGGGTACACTGAAGCTTTCTTT CASSIGGYTEAFF
- TRBJ2-7 TRBV18 TRBD1 TGTGCCAGCTCACCTCTCCATACAGGGGCCTACGAGCAGTACTTC CASSPLHTGAYEQYF
once TRBJ1-6 TRBV11-2 TRBD1 TGTGCCAGCAGCTTGGGGCTCGAGGAGGGACAGGGTTCACCCCTCCACTTT CASSLGLEEGQGSPLHF
once TRBJ2-5 TRBV2 - TGTGCCAGCAGAGTTGGGAGGGGGGTTCGGCGGGAGACCCAGTACTTC CASRVGRGVRRETQYF
- TRBJ2-7 TRBV11-2 - TGTGCCAGCAGCTTAGCTCCCAGGGTGTACGAGCAGTACTTC CASSLAPRVYEQYF
- TRBJ2-1 TRBV19 TRBD1 TGTGCCAGTAGAGCCGACAGGGACCCCTACAATGAGCAGTTCTTC CASRADRDPYNEQFF
- TRBJ2-6 TRBV2 - TGTGCCAGCAGTGTTACACTTACTTATAGACAGGCTGGGGCCAACGTCCTGACTTTC CASSVTLTYRQAGANVLTF
- TRBJ2-2 TRBV19 TRBD1 TGTGCCAGTAGTATAGCGGGACAGTTAAAAACCGGGGAGCTGTTTTTT CASSIAGQLKTGELFF
few TRBJ1-1 TRBV15 - TGTGCCACCAGCAGAGTAAGGAGACAGAACACTGAAGCTTTCTTT CATSRVRRQNTEAFF
- TRBJ2-7 TRBV5-4 TRBD1 TGTGCCAGCAGCTTGGGAGGACAGGGCGGCTACGAGCAGTACTTC CASSLGGQGGYEQYF
few TRBJ1-5 TRBV28 - TGTGCCAGCAATACGCAGGGGCCGATCAATCAGCCCCAGCATTTT CASNTQGPINQPQHF
- TRBJ2-7 TRBV29-1 TRBD1 TGCAGCGCTGGGACAGGGGCCCCCTACGAGCAGTACTTC CSAGTGAPYEQYF
once TRBJ1-2 TRBV6-5 TRBD1 TGTGCCAGCAGTTACTCGCCTGAGGGGGCCAGCTATGGCTACACCTTC CASSYSPEGASYGYTF
- TRBJ2-7 TRBV11-1 - TGTGCCAGCAGCTTACGTCTGGGACCCTCCTACGAGCAGTACTTC CASSLRLGPSYEQYF